This TCR beta chain was recorded in a study of blood T cell repertoires in COVID-19. This CDR3 is built from 15 residues. J was trimmed by 7 bases and V by 0 bases; bases with no gene match: 8. In germline, CDR1 is SGHDN, CDR2 FVKESK. This table comes from immunoSEQ multiplex PCR, and its TCRdb copy is limited to in-frame clones, with some not included. The top ten hold about 10% of the sample, which has approximately 200,000 clones, over 75% seen once. The TCR comes from a man in his forties who had recovered from COVID-19. The chain uses TRBV14 and TRBJ1-2, with 7 nucleotides matching TRBD1. The sample taken for sequencing was PBMCs or T cells enriched from blood (not recorded which). The CDR3 sequence is CASSQEAHRGGGYTF. In DNA form, the CDR3 reads TGTGCCAGCAGCCAAGAAGCCCACAGGGGAGGTGGCTACACCTTC.